Listed below are T cell receptor beta chains from one sample, sequenced in a study of blood T cell repertoires in COVID-19. Here immunoSEQ multiplex PCR was the method, and the copy in TCRdb shows in-frame clones only, minus some. The data hold 95,000 to 150,000 clones, with more than 75% observed a single time. Sequencing used peripheral blood. The receptors come from a man aged 45 to 65 with acute or convalescent COVID-19. Each CDR3 is given with its conserved first and last residue. D genes are given only for firm matches. Some rows mark clone size as missing; the rest say once, few, many or name a class of expanded clone.

j_call clone_size v_call d_call cdr3_aa cdr3_nt
TRBJ1-2 - TRBV7-9 TRBD1 CASSSQDRAGGYTF TGTGCCAGCAGCTCCCAGGACAGGGCGGGCGGCTACACCTTC
TRBJ2-7 - TRBV7-8 - CASSQSGSSYEQYF TGTGCCAGCAGCCAAAGCGGGTCCTCCTACGAGCAGTACTTC
TRBJ1-1 - TRBV23-1 TRBD1 CASGGDRVDFAEAFF TGCGCCAGCGGGGGGGACAGGGTTGATTTCGCTGAAGCTTTCTTT
TRBJ2-2 - TRBV4-1 TRBD1 CASSQTGRPGELFF TGCGCCAGCAGCCAGACAGGGCGGCCCGGGGAGCTGTTTTTT
TRBJ1-6 - TRBV30 TRBD1 CAWSVGTGDSPLHF TGTGCCTGGAGTGTGGGGACAGGAGATTCACCCCTCCACTTT
TRBJ2-5 - TRBV5-1 - CASSNLVRETQYF TGCGCCAGCAGCAACCTAGTTCGAGAGACCCAGTACTTC
TRBJ2-5 - TRBV24-1 - CATSDSGPGVEKTQYF TGTGCCACCAGTGATTCGGGCCCGGGGGTCGAGAAGACCCAGTACTTC
TRBJ1-1 once TRBV7-2 - CASSLVPGYTEAFF TGTGCCAGCAGCTTAGTCCCAGGGTACACTGAAGCTTTCTTT
TRBJ1-2 - TRBV4-1 - CASSPPNAWQNYGYTF TGCGCCAGCAGCCCTCCCAACGCTTGGCAAAACTATGGCTACACCTTC
TRBJ1-5 - TRBV27 - CASSPGYSNQPQHF TGTGCCAGTAGCCCCGGATATAGCAATCAGCCCCAGCATTTT
TRBJ2-1 - TRBV5-6 TRBD1 CASSRVQGSVSYNEQFF TGTGCCAGCAGCCGTGTACAGGGGTCGGTGTCCTACAATGAGCAGTTCTTC
TRBJ1-1 - TRBV9 TRBD1 CASSVGIIRTGGDTEAFF TGTGCCAGCAGCGTAGGAATAATCCGGACAGGGGGCGACACTGAAGCTTTCTTT
TRBJ2-7 - TRBV5-1 TRBD1 CASSPRTGSSEQYF TGCGCCAGCAGCCCTCGGACAGGTTCGAGTGAGCAGTACTTC
TRBJ1-2 once TRBV6-5 TRBD1 CASSYAISTGNGYTF TGTGCCAGCAGTTACGCAATATCGACAGGGAATGGCTACACCTTC
TRBJ2-2 once TRBV6-5 - CASIEDRNTGELFF TGTGCCAGCATCGAAGACAGAAACACCGGGGAGCTGTTTTTT
TRBJ2-5 - TRBV6-5 - CASRTNRRQETQYF TGTGCCAGCAGAACCAACCGGAGACAAGAGACCCAGTACTTC
TRBJ2-3 - TRBV5-4 TRBD1 CASSPREGGITDTQYF TGTGCCAGCAGCCCCCGGGAAGGGGGCATCACAGATACGCAGTATTTT
TRBJ2-1 - TRBV10-3 TRBD2 CAISEPSGGSYNEQFF TGTGCCATCAGTGAGCCTAGCGGAGGTTCCTACAATGAGCAGTTCTTC
TRBJ1-1 - TRBV3-1/TRBV3-2 - CASSQLKGDEAFF TGTGCCAGCAGCCAGCTCAAGGGGGATGAAGCTTTCTTT
TRBJ2-1 once TRBV6-6 - CASSYSSSPVQFF TGTGCCAGCAGTTACTCGAGCTCCCCCGTGCAGTTCTTC
TRBJ2-5 - TRBV7-2 - CASSFKRSETQYF TGTGCCAGCAGCTTTAAGCGTTCAGAGACCCAGTACTTC
TRBJ2-6 - TRBV19 TRBD1 CASRRQGAGANVLTF TGTGCCAGTCGGAGACAGGGGGCAGGGGCCAACGTCCTGACTTTC
TRBJ2-5 - TRBV29-1 - CSVEIQGSWETQYF TGCAGCGTTGAGATTCAGGGCTCGTGGGAGACCCAGTACTTC
TRBJ1-6 - TRBV2 TRBD1 CASSPSTGAYNSPLHF TGTGCCAGCAGCCCATCGACAGGGGCCTATAATTCACCCCTCCACTTT
TRBJ1-1 - TRBV5-1 TRBD1 CASRSQGDYTEAFF TGCGCCAGCAGGTCTCAGGGGGACTACACTGAAGCTTTCTTT
TRBJ2-3 - TRBV5-1 - CASSLLVSGDTQYF TGCGCCAGCAGCTTGCTGGTTTCCGGGGATACGCAGTATTTT
TRBJ2-1 - TRBV7-9 - CASSWSASVGNEQFF TGTGCCAGCAGCTGGTCGGCTAGCGTCGGGAATGAGCAGTTCTTC
TRBJ1-1 few TRBV11-2 - CASSLKTGNTEAFF TGTGCCAGCAGCTTAAAGACAGGGAACACTGAAGCTTTCTTT
TRBJ2-3 - TRBV30 - CAWSLGGKTDTQYF TGTGCCTGGAGCTTAGGCGGGAAAACAGATACGCAGTATTTT
TRBJ2-3 - TRBV11-3 - CASSLVSVTDTQYF TGTGCCAGCAGCTTAGTGTCAGTCACAGATACGCAGTATTTT
TRBJ2-5 - TRBV5-4 - CASSFRGNRETQYF TGTGCCAGCAGCTTTCGAGGGAATAGAGAGACCCAGTACTTC
TRBJ1-3 - TRBV6-5 TRBD1 CASSSGQVSSGNTIYF TGTGCCAGCAGTTCGGGACAGGTCTCCTCTGGAAACACCATATATTTT
TRBJ1-1 - TRBV2 - CASSRTVTLEAFF TGTGCCAGCAGTAGGACAGTCACCCTGGAAGCTTTCTTT
TRBJ1-5 - TRBV12-3/TRBV12-4 TRBD1 CASRDRGLGPQHF TGTGCCAGCAGGGACAGGGGGCTGGGACCCCAGCATTTT
TRBJ2-5 - TRBV2 TRBD2 CASSAGRYQETQYF TGTGCCAGCAGTGCCGGGAGGTACCAAGAGACCCAGTACTTC
TRBJ2-3 - TRBV18 TRBD2 CASTRTSGLTDTQYF TGTGCCAGCACTCGGACTAGCGGCCTCACAGATACGCAGTATTTT
TRBJ2-7 once TRBV27 - CASSSDRFSYEQYF TGTGCCAGCAGTTCAGACAGGTTTTCCTACGAGCAGTACTTC
TRBJ1-1 - TRBV18 TRBD1 CASSSDRGVAFF TGTGCCAGCTCATCAGACAGGGGGGTAGCTTTCTTT
TRBJ1-1 - TRBV7-2 - CASSPQTGLNTEAFF TGTGCCAGCAGCCCACAAACAGGGCTAAACACTGAAGCTTTCTTT
TRBJ2-7 - TRBV6-2/TRBV6-3 - CASSGQVFLRYF TGTGCCAGCAGTGGGCAGGTATTCCTGAGGTACTTC
TRBJ2-1 once TRBV18 TRBD1 CASSPRGGQHSYNEQFF TGTGCCAGCTCACCCCGAGGGGGACAGCACTCCTACAATGAGCAGTTCTTC
TRBJ2-5 - TRBV18 - CASSPQGGTQETQYF TGTGCCAGCTCACCCCAAGGCGGGACCCAAGAGACCCAGTACTTC
TRBJ2-6 - TRBV11-2 - CASSPRGNSGANVLTF TGTGCCAGCAGCCCCCGAGGGAACTCTGGGGCCAACGTCCTGACTTTC